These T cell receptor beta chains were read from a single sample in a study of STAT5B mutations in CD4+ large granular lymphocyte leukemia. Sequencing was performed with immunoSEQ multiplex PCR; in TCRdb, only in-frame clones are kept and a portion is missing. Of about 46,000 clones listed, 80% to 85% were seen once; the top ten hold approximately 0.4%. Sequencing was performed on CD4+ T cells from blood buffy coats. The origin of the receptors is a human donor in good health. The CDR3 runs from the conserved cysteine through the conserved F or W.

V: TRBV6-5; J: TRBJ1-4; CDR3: CASSYRGVNEKLFF
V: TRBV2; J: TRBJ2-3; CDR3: CASSPITVEDTQYF
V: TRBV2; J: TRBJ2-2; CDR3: CASSLSEYQTGELFF
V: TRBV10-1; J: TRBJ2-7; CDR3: CASSERGSVQYF
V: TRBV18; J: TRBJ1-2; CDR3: CASSPGGTYGYTF
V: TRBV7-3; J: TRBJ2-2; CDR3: CASSSYTGELFF
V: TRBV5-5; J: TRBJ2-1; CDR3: CASSLAVLAAYNEQFF
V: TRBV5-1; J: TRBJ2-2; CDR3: CASSQGLANTGELFF
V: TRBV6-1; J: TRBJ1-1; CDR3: CASREAVNTEAFF
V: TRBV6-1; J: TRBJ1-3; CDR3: CASSESDGRNTIYF
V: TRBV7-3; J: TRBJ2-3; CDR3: CASSANSGGDTQYF
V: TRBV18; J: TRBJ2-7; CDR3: CASSPAAGYEQYF
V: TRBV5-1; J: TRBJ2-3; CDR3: CASSSPTGEEDTQYF
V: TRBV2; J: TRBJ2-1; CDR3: CASSVQGPPYNEQFF
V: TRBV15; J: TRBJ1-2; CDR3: CATSTGGGSYGYTF
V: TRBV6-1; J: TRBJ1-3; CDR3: CASSDSWGSGNTIYF
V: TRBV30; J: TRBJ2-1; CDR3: CAWSALAGGSSYNEQFF
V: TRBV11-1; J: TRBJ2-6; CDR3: CASSLWATGVGGANVLTF
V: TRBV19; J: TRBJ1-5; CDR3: CASSTDRGRNQPQHF
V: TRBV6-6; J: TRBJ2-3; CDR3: CASSSLAGGSDTQYF
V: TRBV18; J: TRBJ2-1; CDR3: CASSPGVNNEQFF
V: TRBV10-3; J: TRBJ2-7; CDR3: CAIGQGAAYEQYF
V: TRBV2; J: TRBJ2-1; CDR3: CASINTLTLRSSYNEQFF
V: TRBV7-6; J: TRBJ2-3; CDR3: CASSLAGGHADTQYF
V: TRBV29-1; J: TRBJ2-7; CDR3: CSGSGLGGEQYF